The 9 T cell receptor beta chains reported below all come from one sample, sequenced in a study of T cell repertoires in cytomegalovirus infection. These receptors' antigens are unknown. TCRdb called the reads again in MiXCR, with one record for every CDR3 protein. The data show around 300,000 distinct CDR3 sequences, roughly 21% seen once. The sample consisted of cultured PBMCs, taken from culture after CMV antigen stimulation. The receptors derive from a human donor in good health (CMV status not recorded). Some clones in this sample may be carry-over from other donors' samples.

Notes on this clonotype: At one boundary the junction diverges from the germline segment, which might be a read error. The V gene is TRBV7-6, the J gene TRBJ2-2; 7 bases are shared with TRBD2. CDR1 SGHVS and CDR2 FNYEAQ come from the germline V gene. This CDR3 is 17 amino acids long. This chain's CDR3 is CASSPTRAGTDTGELFF. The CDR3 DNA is TGTGCTAGCAGCCCTACGAGAGCGGGGACCGACACCGGGGAGCTGTTTTTT.

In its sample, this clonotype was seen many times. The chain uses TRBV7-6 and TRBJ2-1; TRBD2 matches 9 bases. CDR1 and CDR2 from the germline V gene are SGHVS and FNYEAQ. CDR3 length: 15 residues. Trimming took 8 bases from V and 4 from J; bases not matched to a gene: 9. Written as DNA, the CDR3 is TGTGCCAGCGGGGACATAGCGGGGGCATACAATGAGCAGTTCTTC. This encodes CASGDIAGAYNEQFF.

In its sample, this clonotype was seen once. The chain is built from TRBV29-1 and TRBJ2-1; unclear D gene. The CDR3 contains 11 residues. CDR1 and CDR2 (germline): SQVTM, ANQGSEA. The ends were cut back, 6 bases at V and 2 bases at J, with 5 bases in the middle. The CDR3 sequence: CSVETYNEQFF. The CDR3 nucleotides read TGCAGCGTCGAGACCTACAATGAGCAGTTCTTC.

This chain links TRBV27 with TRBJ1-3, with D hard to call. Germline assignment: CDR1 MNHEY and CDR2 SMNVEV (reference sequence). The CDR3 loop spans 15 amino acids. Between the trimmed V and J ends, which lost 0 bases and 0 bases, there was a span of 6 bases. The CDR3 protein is CASSLSITSGNTIYF. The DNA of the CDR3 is TGTGCCAGCAGTTTATCGATCACCTCTGGAAACACCATATATTTT.

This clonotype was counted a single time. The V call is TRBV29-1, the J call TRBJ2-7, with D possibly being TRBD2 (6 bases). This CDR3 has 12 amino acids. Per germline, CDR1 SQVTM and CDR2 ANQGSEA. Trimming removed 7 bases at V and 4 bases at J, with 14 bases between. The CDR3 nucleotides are TGCAGCGCCCGGGACTCCGATTACGAGCAGTACTTC. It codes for CSARDSDYEQYF.

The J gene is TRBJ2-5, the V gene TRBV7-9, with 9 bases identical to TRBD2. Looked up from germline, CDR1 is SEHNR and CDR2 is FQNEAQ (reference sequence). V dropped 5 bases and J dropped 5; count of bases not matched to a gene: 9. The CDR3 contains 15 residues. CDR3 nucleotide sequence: TGTGCCAGCAGCCTCGTCGTGGCGGGAGGGGAGACCCAGTACTTC. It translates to CASSLVVAGGETQYF.

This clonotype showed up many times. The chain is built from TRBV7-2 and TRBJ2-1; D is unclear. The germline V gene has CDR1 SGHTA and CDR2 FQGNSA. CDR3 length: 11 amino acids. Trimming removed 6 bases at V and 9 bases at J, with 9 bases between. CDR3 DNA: TGTGCCAGCAGTAAGAACTTTGAGCAGTTCTTC. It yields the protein CASSKNFEQFF. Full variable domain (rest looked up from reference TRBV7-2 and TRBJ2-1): GAGVSQSPSNKVTEKGKDVELRCDPISGHTALYWYRQSLGQGLEFLIYFQGNSAPDKSGLPSDRFSAERTGGSVSTLTIQRTQQEDSAVYLCASSKNFEQFFGPGTRLTVL.

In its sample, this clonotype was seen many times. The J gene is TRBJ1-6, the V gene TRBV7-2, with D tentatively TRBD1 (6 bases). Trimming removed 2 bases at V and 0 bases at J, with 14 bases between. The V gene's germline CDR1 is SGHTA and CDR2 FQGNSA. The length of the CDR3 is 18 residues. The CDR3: CASSLFGQTSSYNSPLHF. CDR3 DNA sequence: TGTGCCAGCAGCTTATTTGGACAGACGAGCTCCTATAATTCACCCCTCCACTTT.

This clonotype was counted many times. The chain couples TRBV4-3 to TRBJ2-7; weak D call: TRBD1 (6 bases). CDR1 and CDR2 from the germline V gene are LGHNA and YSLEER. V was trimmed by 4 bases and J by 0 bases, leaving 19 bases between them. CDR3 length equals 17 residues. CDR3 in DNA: TGCGCCAGCAGCCCGGGTAAAGGGGGTCCTTTCTCCTACGAGCAGTACTTC. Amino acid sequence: CASSPGKGGPFSYEQYF.